This T cell receptor (beta chain) appears in the sequencing data of a study of blood T cell repertoires in COVID-19. This clone was found a few times. Across 20 to 25 US areas, participants ranged in age from roughly 18 to 95 years. This table comes from immunoSEQ multiplex PCR, and its TCRdb copy is limited to in-frame clones, with some not included. The sample carries about 320,000 clones, about 85% recorded once. V lost 7 bases and J lost 4; bases outside the gene matches: 14. CDR1 and CDR2 (germline): SQVTM, ANQGSEA. This CDR3 contains 15 residues. This chain links TRBV29-1 with TRBJ1-2, with 8 bases matching TRBD1. This receptor was identified in a woman aged 25 to 45 who had been exposed to COVID-19. The specimen was PBMCs or T cells enriched from blood (not recorded which). Here the CDR3 reads CSASQGEVVTYGYTF. The DNA for the CDR3 is TGCAGCGCATCACAGGGGGAGGTAGTAACCTATGGCTACACCTTC.